This T cell receptor beta chain was recovered during a study of vaccination effects on CD4 cells after COVID-19. Across the study: Post-vaccine sampling occurred a median 72 days after the second dose. Study observations and caveats: Researchers report that only 1 of 255 vaccine-induced clones in healthy vaccinees cross-reacted with common cold coronaviruses.

Viral peptide pools were used in the ViraFEST assay to expand antigen-specific CD4+ T cells, and sequencing came afterward. Following a roughly eleven-day culture, CD4+ T cells were purified. Participants received two doses of either the BNT162b2 or mRNA-1273 vaccine. Previously uninfected by SARS-CoV-2, the vaccine recipients also showed negative nucleocapsid antibodies. PBMC cultures contained around 2 million cells per well, 7.5 to 10 IU/ml IL-2 and 10 ug/ml peptides. TCRdb's copy holds only in-frame clones and misses some; the assay was immunoSEQ multiplex PCR. This sample has tens of thousands of clones, with around two thirds found just once. Trimming removed 3 bases at V and 2 bases at J, with 4 bases between. Germline V gives CDR1 WNHNN, CDR2 SYGVQD (reference sequence). The CDR3 is 12 amino acids. In regard to this clone: Antigen unknown.

This chain links TRBV10-1 with TRBJ1-1; no clear D gene. The starting material was CD4+ T cells from PBMCs cultured with HCoV-229E spike peptides, obtained after COVID-19 vaccination. The TCR originated in a human donor who received a COVID-19 vaccine. The CDR3 protein is CASSDVNTEAFF. Here the CDR3 DNA reads TGCGCCAGCAGTGATGTAAACACTGAAGCTTTCTTT.